The entry that follows covers one TCR beta chain sequence. Isolated per sample were at least 6 million PBMCs. The authors ran a second PCR of about 6 to 11 cycles using a sample-barcoded 5' primer and a J-beta primer mix. Each CDR3 protein gets one entry after TCRdb re-called the 5' RACE reads with MiXCR. The sample lists roughly 1,000,000 distinct CDR3 sequences, 25% occurring once. Trimming left V 4 bases short and J 6 bases short, with 13 bases between. Germline CDR1 reads SGHKS; CDR2 reads YYEKEE (reference sequence). The CDR3 contains 13 residues. The sample belongs to a study of blood T cells in healthy people across ages. These data also formed part of another study, on T cells of mothers and their children. That publication notes: At a sensitivity of roughly 100 clones per million clonotypes, no persistent microchimeric T cell clones appeared.

The sequenced sample was blood. The origin of this receptor is a girl aged 2-15 years in good health. The chain couples TRBV5-5 to TRBJ1-1; D gene unclear. CDR3 in amino acids: CASSLWGGAEAFF. DNA for the CDR3: TGTGCCAGCAGCCTGTGGGGTGGCGCTGAAGCTTTCTTT.